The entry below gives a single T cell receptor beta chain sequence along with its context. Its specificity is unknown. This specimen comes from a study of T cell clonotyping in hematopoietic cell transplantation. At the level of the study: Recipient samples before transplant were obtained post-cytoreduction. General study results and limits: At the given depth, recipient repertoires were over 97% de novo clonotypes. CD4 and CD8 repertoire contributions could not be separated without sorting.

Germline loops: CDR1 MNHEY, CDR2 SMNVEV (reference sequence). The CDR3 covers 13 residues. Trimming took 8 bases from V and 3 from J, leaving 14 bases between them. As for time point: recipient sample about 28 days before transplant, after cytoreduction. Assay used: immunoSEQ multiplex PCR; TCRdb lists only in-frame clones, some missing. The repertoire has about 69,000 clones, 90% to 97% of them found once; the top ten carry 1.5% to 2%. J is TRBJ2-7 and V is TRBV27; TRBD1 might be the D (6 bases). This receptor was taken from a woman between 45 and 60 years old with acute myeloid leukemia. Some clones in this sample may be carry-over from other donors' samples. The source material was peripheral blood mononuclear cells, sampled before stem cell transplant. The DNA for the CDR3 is TGTGCCAGCTCTGGACAGCGAGACTACGAGCAGTACTTC. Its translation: CASSGQRDYEQYF.